What follows are 30 T cell receptor beta chains derived from one specimen sequenced in a study of shared clonotypes between healthy human individuals. TCRdb's copy holds only in-frame clones and misses some; the assay was immunoSEQ multiplex PCR. The sample lists 2 million to 3 million clones; roughly 92% were seen once. The sequencing input was naive CD4+ T cells sorted from blood. Subset specified: CD45RA+ positively selected. All receptors come from a man younger than 35 in good health.

V and J are TRBV5-1 and TRBJ2-6; D ambiguous. The V end was cut by 6 bases, the J end by 1 base, with 11 bases between. The CDR3 sequence is 15 residues long. Germline-derived CDR1 and CDR2 are SGHRS and YFSETQ. Here the CDR3 reads CASTSTQSGANVLTF. The CDR3 DNA reads as TGCGCCAGCACTTCGACCCAGTCTGGGGCCAACGTCCTGACTTTC.

This clone has a single count. The rearrangement joins TRBV6-5 to TRBJ1-6; D uncertain. Germline V gene sequence: CDR1 MNHEY, CDR2 SVGAGI. There are 13 residues in the CDR3. V dropped 8 bases and J dropped 8 bases, with 13 bases sitting between them. This CDR3 is CASQTDFYSPLHF. The CDR3 DNA is TGTGCCAGCCAAACGGACTTTTATTCACCCCTCCACTTT.

The chain combines TRBV29-1 with TRBJ2-5; 9 positions agree with TRBD1. The J call may not be correct, given that the DNA end is closer to TRBJ2-7. The germline gives CDR1 SQVTM, CDR2 ANQGSEA. The CDR3 totals 14 residues. The CDR3 region is CSVKQGASAYEQYF. As DNA, the CDR3 is TGCAGCGTTAAACAGGGGGCGTCGGCCTACGAGCAGTACTTC.

With respect to this clone: Other DNA sequences in this specimen translate into the identical CDR3. The chain recombines TRBV5-1 with TRBJ2-7; D possibly corresponds to TRBD1 (6 bases). CDR3 length: 15 residues. From germline, CDR1 is SGHRS and CDR2 YFSETQ. V dropped 4 bases and J dropped 0 bases, with 14 bases sitting between them. CDR3 nucleotide sequence: TGCGCCAGCAGCCCCCAAACAGGGTCCTCCTACGAGCAGTACTTC. Its protein is CASSPQTGSSYEQYF. Full variable domain (remainder filled in from reference TRBV5-1 and TRBJ2-7): KAGVTQTPRYLIKTRGQQVTLSCSPISGHRSVSWYQQTPGQGLQFLFEYFSETQRNKGNFPGRFSGRQFSNSRSEMNVSTLELGDSALYLCASSPQTGSSYEQYFGPGTRLTVT.

V usage is TRBV5-5 and J usage is TRBJ2-1; possible D gene TRBD2, 6 bases. The CDR3 is made up of 15 amino acids. The germline V gene encodes CDR1 SGHKS and CDR2 YYEKEE (reference sequence). V gave up 3 bases and J gave up 9 bases, with 19 bases separating them. This CDR3 reads CASSYAGTRNLEQFF. The CDR3 bases are TGTGCCAGCAGCTATGCCGGGACTCGAAACCTTGAGCAGTTCTTC.

CDR3 coding DNA: TGTGCCAGCAGCCAAAGCGGGGGACACGAGCAGTACTTC. Its protein is CASSQSGGHEQYF. The chain couples TRBV7-9 to TRBJ2-7, with 8 bases matching TRBD2. Germline V gene data show CDR1 as SEHNR and CDR2 as FQNEAQ (reference sequence). There are 13 residues in the CDR3. V was pared by 5 bases and J by 5 bases, with 5 bases of the junction left unmatched. Complete variable domain (other parts from reference TRBV7-9 and TRBJ2-7): DTGVSQNPRHKITKRGQNVTFRCDPISEHNRLYWYRQTLGQGPEFLTYFQNEAQLEKSRLLSDRFSAERPKGSFSTLEIQRTEQGDSAMYLCASSQSGGHEQYFGPGTRLTVT.

Written as DNA, the CDR3 is TGTGCCAGCAGCCCACAGGAGAACGTGAGAAACACTGAAGCTTTCTTT. Its translation is CASSPQENVRNTEAFF. The rearrangement uses TRBV14 and TRBJ1-1, with a weak D call TRBD1 (5 bases). This CDR3 is 16 amino acids long. The V end was cut by 4 bases, the J end by 2 bases, with 17 bases between. The germline V gene encodes CDR1 SGHDN and CDR2 FVKESK.

This sequence joins TRBV5-5 and TRBJ1-4, with D perhaps TRBD1 (5 bases). Germline CDR1 is SGHKS and CDR2 is YYEKEE (reference sequence). Trimming removed 4 bases at V and 3 bases at J, with 13 bases between. The CDR3 contains 15 residues. CDR3 protein: CASSPTWDANEKLFF. CDR3 nucleotides: TGTGCCAGCAGCCCCACGTGGGACGCTAATGAAAAACTGTTTTTT.

The V and J genes are TRBV13 and TRBJ2-5; no definite D call. CDR3 length: 16 amino acids. Germline CDR1 PRHDT, CDR2 FYEKMQ (reference sequence). Trimming stripped 0 bases from V and 4 bases from J, with 15 bases between. CDR3 protein: CASSLGPLSLGETQYF. CDR3 bases: TGTGCCAGCAGCTTAGGACCCTTATCCTTGGGAGAGACCCAGTACTTC.

This sequence joins TRBV6-1 and TRBJ2-7; no clear D gene. Trimming pared 2 bases from V and 6 bases from J, leaving 11 bases between. The germline CDR1 and CDR2 sequences are MNHNS and SASEGT. The CDR3 covers 13 residues. In nucleotides, the CDR3 is TGTGCCAGCAGTGAATCTAGTAAGACCGAGCAGTACTTC. Translated, it gives CASSESSKTEQYF.

The rearrangement joins TRBV10-3 to TRBJ2-1, with TRBD2 as a possible D gene (5 bases). Germline V lookup: CDR1 ENHRY, CDR2 SYGVKD. V was clipped by 2 bases and J by 1 base, with 12 bases between them. CDR3 length equals 16 residues. The CDR3 protein is CAISEPKLGSYNEQFF. Written as DNA, the CDR3 is TGTGCCATCAGTGAGCCAAAACTAGGTTCCTACAATGAGCAGTTCTTC.

This chain connects TRBV19 to TRBJ1-1; D remains unclear. V was trimmed by 3 bases and J by 6 bases, leaving 11 bases between them. CDR1 is LNHDA, CDR2 SQIVND, per germline (reference sequence). The CDR3 is made up of 13 amino acids. CDR3 region: CASSIGREAEAFF. The CDR3 DNA is TGTGCCAGTAGTATTGGGCGAGAGGCTGAAGCTTTCTTT.

The rearrangement links TRBV19 to TRBJ2-7; D gene uncertain. The CDR3 spans 13 residues. Germline assignment: CDR1 LNHDA and CDR2 SQIVND (reference sequence). Trimming left V 4 bases short and J 2 bases short, with 9 bases between. The CDR3 sequence: CASSKGRTYEQYF. The DNA of the CDR3 is TGTGCCAGTAGTAAAGGACGGACCTACGAGCAGTACTTC. The full variable domain, with the rest looked up from reference TRBV19 and TRBJ2-7, is DGGITQSPKYLFRKEGQNVTLSCEQNLNHDAMYWYRQDPGQGLRLIYYSQIVNDFQKGDIAEGYSVSREKKESFPLTVTSAQKNPTAFYLCASSKGRTYEQYFGPGTRLTVT.

The J gene is TRBJ2-3, the V gene TRBV25-1; the match to TRBD1 covers 7 bases. CDR3 size: 13 residues. Germline V gene lookup returns CDR1 MGHDK and CDR2 SYGVNS. V shed 7 bases, J shed 6 bases, and the junction held 7 bases outside the gene matches. The CDR3 loop reads CASTLTGPDTQYF. In DNA form, the CDR3 reads TGTGCCAGCACCTTGACAGGGCCCGATACGCAGTATTTT. The variable domain in full, completed from reference TRBV25-1 and TRBJ2-3, reads EADIYQTPRYLVIGTGKKITLECSQTMGHDKMYWYQQDPGMELHLIHYSYGVNSTEKGDLSSESTVSRIRTEHFPLTLESARPSHTSQYLCASTLTGPDTQYFGPGTRLTVL.

This rearrangement joins TRBV12-5 to TRBJ2-5; D is possibly TRBD1 or TRBD2 (6 bases each). Between the trimmed V and J ends, which lost 0 bases and 2 bases, there was a span of 19 bases. This CDR3 has 18 amino acids. Germline assignment: CDR1 LGHNT and CDR2 FRNRAP. The CDR3 here is CASGLVTKGEVVQETQYF. CDR3 DNA sequence: TGTGCTAGTGGTTTGGTAACGAAGGGGGAGGTCGTGCAAGAGACCCAGTACTTC.

To note about this clone: This sample also contains other DNA sequences that code for the same CDR3. This chain links TRBV7-2 with TRBJ1-4; no clear D gene. This CDR3 comprises 13 residues. CDR1 is SGHTA, CDR2 FQGNSA, per germline. V dropped 1 base and J dropped 7 bases, with 7 bases sitting between them. In DNA, the CDR3 is TGTGCCAGCAGCTTAGGTGGTGGTGAAAAACTGTTTTTT. It encodes CASSLGGGEKLFF.

This chain uses TRBV10-3 with TRBJ2-7, with D possibly being TRBD2 (6 bases). Germline CDR1 reads ENHRY; CDR2 reads SYGVKD. The CDR3 loop spans 12 amino acids. V was trimmed by 11 bases and J by 1 base, leaving 12 bases between them. DNA of the CDR3: TGTGCCGTGGCGGGGAGTTCCTACGAGCAGTACTTC. Translation gives CAVAGSSYEQYF.

Notes on this clone: The same CDR3 can be traced to other DNA sequences in this sample. The V gene is TRBV5-1, the J gene TRBJ2-2, with 9 bases aligning to TRBD1. Germline V gene lookup returns CDR1 SGHRS and CDR2 YFSETQ. Germline trimming cut 3 bases from V and 4 bases from J; bases unmatched to any gene: 4. The CDR3 loop spans 15 amino acids. The CDR3 loop reads CASSSGQGVTGELFF. The CDR3 DNA sequence: TGCGCCAGCAGCTCGGGACAGGGAGTCACCGGGGAGCTGTTTTTT.

With respect to this clone: An end of the junction differs from the germline gene, which may be a read error. The chain is built from TRBV7-7 and TRBJ2-2, with D unclear. Germline V gives CDR1 SSHAT, CDR2 FNYEAQ (reference sequence). CDR3 size: 14 residues. Here the CDR3 reads CASSKGVATGELFF. The CDR3 DNA reads as TGTGCTAGCAGTAAGGGCGTAGCCACCGGGGAGCTGTTTTTT.

With regard to this clone: In the same sample, other DNA sequences code for this CDR3. The chain joins TRBV5-1 to TRBJ1-5, with D possibly TRBD1 on 5 matching bases. This CDR3 is 13 amino acids long. From germline, CDR1 is SGHRS and CDR2 YFSETQ. V was pared by 2 bases and J by 4 bases, with 7 bases between. The CDR3 DNA is TGCGCCAGCAGCTTTGGGGGTAATCAGCCCCAGCATTTT. Translated, it gives CASSFGGNQPQHF.

This clone is a singleton in its sample. The chain joins TRBV5-5 to TRBJ2-7, with TRBD2 matching 9 bases. V shed 5 bases, J shed 0 bases, and the junction held 6 bases outside the gene matches. The germline CDR1 and CDR2 sequences are SGHKS and YYEKEE (reference sequence). The length of the CDR3 is 15 residues. For the CDR3, the DNA is TGTGCCAGCAGACCCAGCGGGGGGAGCTCCTACGAGCAGTACTTC. This codes for CASRPSGGSSYEQYF.

The V call is TRBV7-3, the J call TRBJ2-2, with D uncertain. Germline-derived CDR1 and CDR2 are SGHTA and FQGTGA. The CDR3 has 14 residues. V lost 1 base and J lost 6, with 9 bases in between. CDR3 in amino acids: CASSLNGPPGELFF. CDR3 sequence (DNA): TGTGCCAGCAGCTTAAATGGCCCCCCCGGGGAGCTGTTTTTT.

Comment on this clone: The sample holds other DNA sequences that translate to the same CDR3. The rearrangement links TRBV5-1 to TRBJ2-3, with a tentative D call TRBD1 (6 bases). CDR3 length: 13 amino acids. CDR1 and CDR2 from the germline V gene are SGHRS and YFSETQ. The germline V and J ends were trimmed by 2 bases and 4 bases, with 8 bases remaining between them. CDR3 bases: TGCGCCAGCAGCTTTGGGGGCGCAGATACGCAGTATTTT. Protein product: CASSFGGADTQYF. The whole variable domain, filled in from reference TRBV5-1 and TRBJ2-3, reads KAGVTQTPRYLIKTRGQQVTLSCSPISGHRSVSWYQQTPGQGLQFLFEYFSETQRNKGNFPGRFSGRQFSNSRSEMNVSTLELGDSALYLCASSFGGADTQYFGPGTRLTVL.

This chain links TRBV25-1 with TRBJ2-5; 7 nucleotides align to TRBD2. The tail of the sequence fits TRBJ2-7 better, so the J call may be wrong. Per the germline V gene, CDR1 is MGHDK and CDR2 is SYGVNS. The CDR3 is made up of 14 amino acids. CDR3: CASRIAGRESEQYF. In DNA form, the CDR3 reads TGTGCCAGCAGAATAGCGGGCAGGGAAAGCGAGCAGTACTTC.

The chain recombines TRBV27 with TRBJ1-1, with D perhaps TRBD1 (5 bases). Germline CDR1 and CDR2: MNHEY and SMNVEV (reference sequence). The length of the CDR3 is 15 residues. Between the trimmed V and J ends, which lost 5 bases and 5 bases, there was a span of 18 bases. CDR3 protein: CASSPASGVWTEAFF. DNA for the CDR3: TGTGCCAGCAGTCCGGCGTCGGGGGTATGGACTGAAGCTTTCTTT.

The rearrangement uses TRBV5-1 and TRBJ2-7; 7 bases are shared with TRBD1. Germline CDR1 is SGHRS and CDR2 is YFSETQ. The ends lost 4 bases at V and 4 bases at J; junction bases unmatched: 8. There are 14 residues in the CDR3. For the CDR3, the DNA is TGCGCCAGCAGCCCGGACAGGACGGAGTACGAGCAGTACTTC. Protein product: CASSPDRTEYEQYF.

The chain recombines TRBV10-3 with TRBJ2-3, with 7 bases that match TRBD2. The V gene end was trimmed by 8 bases and the J gene end by 0 bases; junction bases not matched to a gene: 2. Germline loops: CDR1 ENHRY, CDR2 SYGVKD. The CDR3 consists of 13 residues. CDR3 nucleotides: TGTGCCATCGGGACTACTAGCACAGATACGCAGTATTTT. It encodes CAIGTTSTDTQYF.

The V call is TRBV6-5, the J call TRBJ1-1, with D hard to call. Germline CDR1 MNHEY, CDR2 SVGAGI. V was clipped by 8 bases and J by 0 bases, with 4 bases between them. The CDR3 totals 11 residues. CDR3 DNA: TGTGCCAGCCGACTGAACACTGAAGCTTTCTTT. It yields the protein CASRLNTEAFF.

The J gene is TRBJ2-1, the V gene TRBV19, with D unclear. The CDR3 has 13 amino acids. V dropped 1 base and J dropped 2 bases, with 3 bases sitting between them. The germline V gene has CDR1 LNHDA and CDR2 SQIVND (reference sequence). CDR3 in amino acids: CASSIGPYNEQFF. CDR3 bases: TGTGCCAGTAGTATAGGGCCCTACAATGAGCAGTTCTTC. The variable domain in full, completed from reference TRBV19 and TRBJ2-1, reads DGGITQSPKYLFRKEGQNVTLSCEQNLNHDAMYWYRQDPGQGLRLIYYSQIVNDFQKGDIAEGYSVSREKKESFPLTVTSAQKNPTAFYLCASSIGPYNEQFFGPGTRLTVL.

This chain uses TRBV6-6 with TRBJ2-7; TRBD1 matches at 7 bases. Trimming took 4 bases from V and 5 from J; bases not matched to a gene: 11. CDR1 and CDR2 from the germline V gene are MNHNY and SVGAGI (reference sequence). The CDR3 totals 15 residues. The CDR3 DNA reads as TGTGCCAGCAGTTCTCCGGGACAGATACGACACGAGCAGTACTTC. Translation: CASSSPGQIRHEQYF.